The 8 T cell receptor beta chains below were found in one sample sequenced in a study of T cell responses to AZD1222 COVID-19 vaccine. Assay: immunoSEQ multiplex PCR; the TCRdb copy retains only in-frame clones and omits some. The sample carries 150,000 to 200,000 clones, roughly 91% recorded once. Here the sequenced sample was peripheral blood, taken 28 days after the second AZD1222 dose. The receptor set was obtained from an adult who received the AZD1222 COVID-19 vaccine.

The chain joins TRBV4-3 to TRBJ2-1; D not certain. Germline lookup yields CDR1 LGHNA and CDR2 YSLEER. The CDR3 totals 15 residues. V gave up 0 bases and J gave up 2 bases, with 8 bases separating them. The CDR3, as DNA: TGCGCCAGCAGCCAAGATGAGCCAGCCTACAATGAGCAGTTCTTC. Translated, it gives CASSQDEPAYNEQFF.

V is TRBV5-4 and J is TRBJ2-7; D may be TRBD1 (5 bases). CDR1 is SGHNT and CDR2 is YYREEE in the germline V gene (reference sequence). CDR3 length: 14 residues. The V gene lost 4 bases and the J gene lost 1 base, with 12 bases spanning the gap. The CDR3 coding sequence is TGTGCCAGCAGCAGATGGGGCAGGTCCTACGAGCAGTACTTC. Encoded protein: CASSRWGRSYEQYF.

CDR3 amino acids: CASSGDRTYSYEQYF. CDR3 DNA sequence: TGTGCCAGCAGTGGAGACAGGACGTACTCCTACGAGCAGTACTTC. J is TRBJ2-7 and V is TRBV28, with D possibly TRBD1 on 6 matching bases. V dropped 5 bases and J dropped 0 bases, with 14 bases sitting between them. Germline CDR1 reads MDHEN; CDR2 reads SYDVKM. The CDR3 is made up of 15 amino acids.

The rearrangement links TRBV6-1 to TRBJ1-3; D not resolved. The CDR3 spans 14 residues. From germline, CDR1 is MNHNS and CDR2 SASEGT. The V and J ends lost 2 bases and 0 bases respectively, with 5 bases between them. DNA for the CDR3: TGTGCCAGCAGTGAACCGAGCTCTGGAAACACCATATATTTT. This sequence encodes CASSEPSSGNTIYF.

The chain is built from TRBV4-3 and TRBJ2-7; D is perhaps TRBD1 (6 bases). Per the germline V gene, CDR1 is LGHNA and CDR2 is YSLEER. The CDR3 has 16 residues. The V end lost 4 bases, the J end lost 2 bases, and 18 bases lay between the germline ends. CDR3 in amino acids: CASSRTYRDGTYEQYF. The CDR3 nucleotides are TGCGCCAGCAGCCGAACCTACAGGGACGGGACCTACGAGCAGTACTTC.

The J gene is TRBJ1-3, the V gene TRBV27; D is perhaps TRBD1 (6 bases). Germline V gene lookup returns CDR1 MNHEY and CDR2 SMNVEV (reference sequence). The CDR3 is 16 amino acids. V gave up 5 bases and J gave up 2 bases, with 16 bases separating them. The CDR3: CASSLNRVTPGNTIYF. DNA of the CDR3: TGTGCCAGCAGTCTTAACAGGGTGACTCCTGGAAACACCATATATTTT.

The chain combines TRBV29-1 with TRBJ1-5, with D perhaps matching TRBD1 (6 bases). In germline, CDR1 is SQVTM, CDR2 ANQGSEA. The CDR3 contains 12 residues. Trimming pared 6 bases from V and 4 bases from J, leaving 10 bases between. The CDR3 sequence: CSVTGANQPQHF. The DNA of the CDR3 is TGCAGCGTCACGGGGGCAAATCAGCCCCAGCATTTT.

This chain connects TRBV2 to TRBJ2-3, with a tentative D call TRBD2 (6 bases). Trimming shortened V by 7 bases and J by 4 bases, and 15 bases separated the two germline ends. This CDR3 has 14 residues. Germline V gene data show CDR1 as SNHLY and CDR2 as FYNNEI. Here the CDR3 reads CASTLAGMSDTQYF. In nucleotides, the CDR3 is TGTGCCAGCACGTTGGCGGGAATGTCAGATACGCAGTATTTT. Full variable domain (missing parts from reference TRBV2 and TRBJ2-3): EPEVTQTPSHQVTQMGQEVILRCVPISNHLYFYWYRQILGQKVEFLVSFYNNEISEKSEIFDDQFSVERPDGSNFTLKIRSTKLEDSAMYFCASTLAGMSDTQYFGPGTRLTVL.